The text below deals with one T cell receptor (beta chain). This entry is derived from a study of blood T cell repertoires in COVID-19. Using immunoSEQ multiplex PCR, the repertoire was profiled, and TCRdb retains in-frame clones only, with some absent. The data show around 290,000 clones, less than 90% seen once. The source material was peripheral blood. The sequence derives from a woman aged 70-85 years with COVID-19, enrolled during active disease.

CDR3 in DNA: TGCGCCAGCAGCCAAGATATTGGGACTAGCGGCACAGATACGCAGTATTTT. Amino acids: CASSQDIGTSGTDTQYF. The chain employs TRBV4-3 and TRBJ2-3, with 10 bases that match TRBD2. The junction had 4 bases not matched to a gene; V was cut back by 0 bases and J by 1 base. Germline CDR1 is LGHNA and CDR2 is YSLEER. This CDR3 has 17 residues.